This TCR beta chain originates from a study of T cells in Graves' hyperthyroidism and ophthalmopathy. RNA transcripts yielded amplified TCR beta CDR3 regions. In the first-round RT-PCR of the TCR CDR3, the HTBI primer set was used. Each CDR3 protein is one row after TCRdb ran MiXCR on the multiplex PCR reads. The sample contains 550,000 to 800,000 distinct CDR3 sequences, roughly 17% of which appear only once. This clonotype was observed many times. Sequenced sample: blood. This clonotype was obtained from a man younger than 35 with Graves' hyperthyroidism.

DNA for the CDR3: TGTGCCAGCATCTCATGGGCTAGCGCACACACAGATACGCAGTATTTT. It is translated as CASISWASAHTDTQYF. J is TRBJ2-3 and V is TRBV7-2; D may be TRBD2 (6 bases). Trimming cost V 7 bases and J 2 bases, with 19 bases left between them. Germline CDR1 SGHTA, CDR2 FQGNSA. The CDR3 has 16 amino acids.